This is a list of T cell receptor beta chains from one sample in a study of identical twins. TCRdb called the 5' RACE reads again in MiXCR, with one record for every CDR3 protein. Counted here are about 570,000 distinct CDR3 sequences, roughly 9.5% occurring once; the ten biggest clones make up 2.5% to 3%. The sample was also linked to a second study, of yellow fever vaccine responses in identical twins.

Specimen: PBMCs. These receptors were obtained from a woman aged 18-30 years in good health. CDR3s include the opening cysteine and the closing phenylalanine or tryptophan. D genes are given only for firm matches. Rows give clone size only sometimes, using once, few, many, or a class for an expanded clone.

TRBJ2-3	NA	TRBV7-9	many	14	TGTGCCAGCAGCTTAGCGACAGGTTCAGATACGCAGTATTTT	CASSLATGSDTQYF
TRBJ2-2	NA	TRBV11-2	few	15	TGTGCCAGCAGCTTAGGTGGGGGCGCCTCCGGGGAGCTGTTTTTT	CASSLGGGASGELFF
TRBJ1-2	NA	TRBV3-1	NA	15	TGTGCCAGCAGCCCCGGATGGTCCCGTAACTATGGCTACACCTTC	CASSPGWSRNYGYTF
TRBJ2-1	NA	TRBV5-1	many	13	TGCGCCAGCAGCGTCCCCGGGGTGGATGAGCAGTTCTTC	CASSVPGVDEQFF
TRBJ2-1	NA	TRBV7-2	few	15	TGTGCCAGCAGCTACCCTCCGGGTGGCAACAATGAGCAGTTCTTC	CASSYPPGGNNEQFF
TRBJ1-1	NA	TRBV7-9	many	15	TGTGCCAGCAGCACTCGTCGTGGAGGCGCACACGAAGCTTTCTTT	CASSTRRGGAHEAFF
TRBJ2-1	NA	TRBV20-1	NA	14	TGCAGTGCCACGGAGGGCGGCCCCTACAATGAGCAGTTCTTC	CSATEGGPYNEQFF
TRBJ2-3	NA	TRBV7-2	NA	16	TGTGCCAGCAGCTTAGGAGGGCAGCTTGGCACGAATACGCAGTATTTT	CASSLGGQLGTNTQYF
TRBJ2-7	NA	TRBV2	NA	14	TGTGCCAGCAGTGATATGGTCCTCTCCTACGAGCAGTACTTC	CASSDMVLSYEQYF
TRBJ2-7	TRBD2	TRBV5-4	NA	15	TGTGCCAGCAGCTTGTTTGCGGGAGGAGGGTACGAGCAGTACTTC	CASSLFAGGGYEQYF
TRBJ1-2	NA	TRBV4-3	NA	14	TGCGCCAGCAGCCAAGATAAGGCTAACTATGGCTACACCTTC	CASSQDKANYGYTF